This T cell receptor beta chain was recovered during a study of control samples from healthy donors and cancer patients. Trimming removed 6 bases at V and 4 bases at J, with 21 bases between. Germline CDR1 and CDR2: MNHEY and SVGEGT. There are 16 residues in the CDR3. Method: immunoSEQ multiplex PCR; TCRdb's copy keeps in-frame clones and lacks some. The repertoire has about 110,000 clones, approximately 90% of them found once; the top ten carry 17%. Sequencing used blood. This sequence was found in a woman between 45 and 65 years old in good health. The genes are TRBV6-2 or TRBV6-3 and TRBJ1-1; tentatively, D is TRBD1 (6 bases). The DNA of the CDR3 is TGTGCCAGCAGCATGATTGGGGGGGGCTGGAGCACTGAAGCTTTCTTT. It is translated as CASSMIGGGWSTEAFF.